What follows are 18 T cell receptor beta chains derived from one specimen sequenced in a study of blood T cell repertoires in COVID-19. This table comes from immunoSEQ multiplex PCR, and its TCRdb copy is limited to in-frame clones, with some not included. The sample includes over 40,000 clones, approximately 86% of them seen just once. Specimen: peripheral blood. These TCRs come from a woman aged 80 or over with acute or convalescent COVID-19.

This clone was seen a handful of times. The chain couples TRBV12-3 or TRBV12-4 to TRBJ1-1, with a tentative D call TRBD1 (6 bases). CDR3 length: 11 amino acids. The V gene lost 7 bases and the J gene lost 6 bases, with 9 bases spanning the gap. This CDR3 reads CASTRGAEAFF. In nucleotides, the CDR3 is TGTGCCAGCACCAGGGGTGCTGAAGCTTTCTTT.

The CDR3 is CASSQVGTGVSPLHF. The CDR3 nucleotides read TGTGCCAGCAGCCAAGTGGGGACAGGGGTGTCACCCCTCCACTTT. The chain employs TRBV7-9 and TRBJ1-6; TRBD1 matches at 10 bases. The ends lost 5 bases at V and 10 bases at J; junction bases unmatched: 8. The germline CDR1 and CDR2 sequences are SEHNR and FQNEAQ (reference sequence). This CDR3 contains 15 residues. The complete variable domain, with remaining parts taken from reference TRBV7-9 and TRBJ1-6, reads DTGVSQNPRHKITKRGQNVTFRCDPISEHNRLYWYRQTLGQGPEFLTYFQNEAQLEKSRLLSDRFSAERPKGSFSTLEIQRTEQGDSAMYLCASSQVGTGVSPLHFGNGTRLTVT.

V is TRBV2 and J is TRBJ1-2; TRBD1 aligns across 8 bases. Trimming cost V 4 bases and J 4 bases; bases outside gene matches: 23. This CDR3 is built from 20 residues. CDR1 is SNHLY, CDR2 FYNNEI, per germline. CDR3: CASSGDLPGQAPSKPYGYTF. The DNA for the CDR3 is TGTGCCAGCAGTGGGGACCTACCGGGACAGGCGCCATCAAAACCCTATGGCTACACCTTC.

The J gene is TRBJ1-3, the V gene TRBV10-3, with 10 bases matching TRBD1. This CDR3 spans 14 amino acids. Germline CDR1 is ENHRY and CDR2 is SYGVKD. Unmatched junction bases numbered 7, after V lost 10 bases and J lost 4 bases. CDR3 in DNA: TGTGCCACCCAAGGGACAGGGGAAGGAAACACCATATATTTT. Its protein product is CATQGTGEGNTIYF.

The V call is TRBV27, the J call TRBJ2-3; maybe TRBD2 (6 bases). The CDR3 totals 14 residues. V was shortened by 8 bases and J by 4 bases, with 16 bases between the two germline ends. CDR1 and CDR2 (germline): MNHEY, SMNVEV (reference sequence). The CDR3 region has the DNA TGTGCCAGCCGACTAGGAGTGTGGTCAGATACGCAGTATTTT. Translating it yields CASRLGVWSDTQYF.

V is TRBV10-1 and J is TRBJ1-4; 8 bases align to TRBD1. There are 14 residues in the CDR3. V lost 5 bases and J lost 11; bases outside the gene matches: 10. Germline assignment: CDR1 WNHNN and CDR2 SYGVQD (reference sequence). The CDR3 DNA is TGCGCCAGCAGTTCGGACAGGGATGCTTTCAAACTGTTTTTT. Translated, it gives CASSSDRDAFKLFF.

The CDR3 sequence: CASSFTHGTEAFF. The CDR3 DNA sequence: TGTGCCAGCAGTTTCACCCACGGGACTGAAGCTTTCTTT. The V call is TRBV12-3 or TRBV12-4, the J call TRBJ1-1; D call uncertain. This CDR3 is built from 13 residues. Trimming removed 3 bases at V and 5 bases at J, with 10 bases between.

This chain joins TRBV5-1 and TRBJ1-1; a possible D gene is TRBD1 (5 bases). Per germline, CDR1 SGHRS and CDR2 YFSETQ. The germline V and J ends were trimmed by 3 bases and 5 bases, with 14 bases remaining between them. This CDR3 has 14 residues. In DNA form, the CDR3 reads TGCGCCAGCAGCTCGGGGAGGGGTGATACTGAAGCTTTCTTT. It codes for CASSSGRGDTEAFF.

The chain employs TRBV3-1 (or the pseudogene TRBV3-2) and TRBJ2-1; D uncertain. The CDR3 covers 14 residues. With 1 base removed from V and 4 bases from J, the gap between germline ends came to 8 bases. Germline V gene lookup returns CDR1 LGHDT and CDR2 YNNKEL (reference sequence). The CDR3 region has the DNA TGTGCCAGCAGCCAAGCCAGACAATACAATGAGCAGTTCTTC. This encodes CASSQARQYNEQFF.

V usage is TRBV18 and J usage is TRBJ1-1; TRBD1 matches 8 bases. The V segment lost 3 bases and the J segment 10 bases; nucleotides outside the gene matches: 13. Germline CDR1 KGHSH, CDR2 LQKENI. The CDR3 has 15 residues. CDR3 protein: CASSPVTGGQGVAFF. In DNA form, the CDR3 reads TGTGCCAGCTCACCTGTCACAGGGGGACAAGGAGTAGCTTTCTTT.

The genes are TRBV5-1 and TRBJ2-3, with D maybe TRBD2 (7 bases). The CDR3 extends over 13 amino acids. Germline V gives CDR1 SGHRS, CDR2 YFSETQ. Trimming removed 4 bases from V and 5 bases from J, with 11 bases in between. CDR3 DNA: TGCGCCAGCAGCGGGGGGGCTGAAGATACGCAGTATTTT. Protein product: CASSGGAEDTQYF.

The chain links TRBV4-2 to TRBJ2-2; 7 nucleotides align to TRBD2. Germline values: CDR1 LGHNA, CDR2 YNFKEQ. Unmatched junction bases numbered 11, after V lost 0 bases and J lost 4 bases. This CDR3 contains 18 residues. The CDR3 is CASSQDWGAGLGTGELFF. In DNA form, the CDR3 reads TGTGCCAGCAGCCAAGATTGGGGAGCGGGGCTAGGCACCGGGGAGCTGTTTTTT.

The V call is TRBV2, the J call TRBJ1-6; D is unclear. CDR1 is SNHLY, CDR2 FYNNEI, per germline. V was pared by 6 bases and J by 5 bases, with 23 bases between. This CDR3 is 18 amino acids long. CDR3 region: CASSRSPPRGKDNSPLHF. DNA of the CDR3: TGTGCCAGCAGCCGTTCCCCCCCCCGGGGTAAAGATAATTCACCCCTCCACTTT.

The CDR3 region has the DNA TGTGCCAGCAGCTTAGATTGGGGGCCGCGCACAGATACGCAGTATTTT. Translation: CASSLDWGPRTDTQYF. The rearrangement joins TRBV7-8 to TRBJ2-3, with D tentatively TRBD1 (6 bases). In germline, CDR1 is SGHVS, CDR2 FQNEAQ. This CDR3 has 16 amino acids. The ends were cut back, 1 base at V and 1 base at J, with 12 bases in the middle.

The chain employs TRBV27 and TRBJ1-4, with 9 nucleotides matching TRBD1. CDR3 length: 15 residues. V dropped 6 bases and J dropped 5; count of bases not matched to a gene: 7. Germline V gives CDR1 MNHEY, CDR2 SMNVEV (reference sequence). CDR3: CASSSLTGGNEKLFF. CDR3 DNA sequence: TGTGCCAGCAGCTCCCTGACAGGGGGGAATGAAAAACTGTTTTTT.

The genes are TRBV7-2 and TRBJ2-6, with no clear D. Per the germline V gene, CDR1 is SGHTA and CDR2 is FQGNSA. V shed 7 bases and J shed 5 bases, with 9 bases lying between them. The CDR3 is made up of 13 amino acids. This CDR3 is CASTSQRANVLTF. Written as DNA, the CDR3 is TGTGCCAGCACCTCTCAGAGGGCCAACGTCCTGACTTTC.

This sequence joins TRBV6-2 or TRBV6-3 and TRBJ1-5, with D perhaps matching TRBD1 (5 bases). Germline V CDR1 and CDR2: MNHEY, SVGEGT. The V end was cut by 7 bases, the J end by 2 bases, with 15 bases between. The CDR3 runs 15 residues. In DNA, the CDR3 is TGTGCCAGCACCCCCGGCGGCAGGGGCAATCAGCCCCAGCATTTT. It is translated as CASTPGGRGNQPQHF.

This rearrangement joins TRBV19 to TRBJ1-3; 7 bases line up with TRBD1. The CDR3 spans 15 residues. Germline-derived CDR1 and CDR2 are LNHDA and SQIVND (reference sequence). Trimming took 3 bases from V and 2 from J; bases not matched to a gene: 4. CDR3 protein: CASSIVQGTGNTIYF. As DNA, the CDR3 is TGTGCCAGTAGTATCGTACAGGGGACTGGAAACACCATATATTTT.